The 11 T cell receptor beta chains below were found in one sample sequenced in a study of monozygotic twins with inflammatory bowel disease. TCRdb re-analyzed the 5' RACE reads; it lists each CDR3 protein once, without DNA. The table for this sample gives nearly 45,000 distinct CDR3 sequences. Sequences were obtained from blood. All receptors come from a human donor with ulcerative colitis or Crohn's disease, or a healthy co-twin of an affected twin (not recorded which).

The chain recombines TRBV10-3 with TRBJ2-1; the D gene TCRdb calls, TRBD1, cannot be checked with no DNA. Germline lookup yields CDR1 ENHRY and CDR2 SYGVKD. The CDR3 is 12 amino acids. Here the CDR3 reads CATQGAGHEQFF.

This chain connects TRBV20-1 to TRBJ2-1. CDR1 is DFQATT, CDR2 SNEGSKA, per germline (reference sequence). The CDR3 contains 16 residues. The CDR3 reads CSARDGTGGPYNEQFF.

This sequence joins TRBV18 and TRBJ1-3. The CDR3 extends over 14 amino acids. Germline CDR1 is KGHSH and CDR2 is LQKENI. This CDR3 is CASSPPDAVNTIYF. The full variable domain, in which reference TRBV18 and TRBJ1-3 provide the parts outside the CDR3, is NAGVMQNPRHLVRRRGQEARLRCSPMKGHSHVYWYRQLPEEGLKFMVYLQKENIIDESGMPKERFSAEFPKEGPSILRIQQVVRGDSAAYFCASSPPDAVNTIYFGEGSWLTVV.

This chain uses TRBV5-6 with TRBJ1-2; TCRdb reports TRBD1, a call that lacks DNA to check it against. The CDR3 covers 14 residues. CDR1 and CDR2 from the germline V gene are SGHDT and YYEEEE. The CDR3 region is CASSPGTGNYGYTF.

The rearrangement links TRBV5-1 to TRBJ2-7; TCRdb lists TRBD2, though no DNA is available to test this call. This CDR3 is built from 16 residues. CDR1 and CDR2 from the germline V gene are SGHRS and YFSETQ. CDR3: CASSLGAGGASYEQYF.

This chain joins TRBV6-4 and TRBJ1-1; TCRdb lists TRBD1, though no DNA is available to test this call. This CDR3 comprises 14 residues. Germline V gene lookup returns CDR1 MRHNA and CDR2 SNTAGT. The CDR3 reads CASSEDGRGTEAFF.

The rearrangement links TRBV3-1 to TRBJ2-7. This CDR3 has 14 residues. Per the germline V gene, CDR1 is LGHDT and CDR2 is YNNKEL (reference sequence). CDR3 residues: CASSLAGGPYEQYF.

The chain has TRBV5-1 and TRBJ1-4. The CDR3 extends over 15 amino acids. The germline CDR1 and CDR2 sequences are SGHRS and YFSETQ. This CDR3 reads CASSLSVSTNEKLFF.

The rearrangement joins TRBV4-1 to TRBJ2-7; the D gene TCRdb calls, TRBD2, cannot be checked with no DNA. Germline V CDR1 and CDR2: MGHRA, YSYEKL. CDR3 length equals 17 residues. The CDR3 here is CASSQAGLAGWPYEQYF.

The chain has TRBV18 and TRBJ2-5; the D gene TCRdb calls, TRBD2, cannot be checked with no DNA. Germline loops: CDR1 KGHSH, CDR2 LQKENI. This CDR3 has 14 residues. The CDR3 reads CASSPYVAGETQYF.

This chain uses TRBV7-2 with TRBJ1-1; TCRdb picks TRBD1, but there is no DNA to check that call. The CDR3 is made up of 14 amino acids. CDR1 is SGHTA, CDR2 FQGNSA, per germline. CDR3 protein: CASSLEGTNTEAFF. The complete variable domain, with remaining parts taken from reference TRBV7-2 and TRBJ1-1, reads GAGVSQSPSNKVTEKGKDVELRCDPISGHTALYWYRQSLGQGLEFLIYFQGNSAPDKSGLPSDRFSAERTGGSVSTLTIQRTQQEDSAVYLCASSLEGTNTEAFFGQGTRLTVV.